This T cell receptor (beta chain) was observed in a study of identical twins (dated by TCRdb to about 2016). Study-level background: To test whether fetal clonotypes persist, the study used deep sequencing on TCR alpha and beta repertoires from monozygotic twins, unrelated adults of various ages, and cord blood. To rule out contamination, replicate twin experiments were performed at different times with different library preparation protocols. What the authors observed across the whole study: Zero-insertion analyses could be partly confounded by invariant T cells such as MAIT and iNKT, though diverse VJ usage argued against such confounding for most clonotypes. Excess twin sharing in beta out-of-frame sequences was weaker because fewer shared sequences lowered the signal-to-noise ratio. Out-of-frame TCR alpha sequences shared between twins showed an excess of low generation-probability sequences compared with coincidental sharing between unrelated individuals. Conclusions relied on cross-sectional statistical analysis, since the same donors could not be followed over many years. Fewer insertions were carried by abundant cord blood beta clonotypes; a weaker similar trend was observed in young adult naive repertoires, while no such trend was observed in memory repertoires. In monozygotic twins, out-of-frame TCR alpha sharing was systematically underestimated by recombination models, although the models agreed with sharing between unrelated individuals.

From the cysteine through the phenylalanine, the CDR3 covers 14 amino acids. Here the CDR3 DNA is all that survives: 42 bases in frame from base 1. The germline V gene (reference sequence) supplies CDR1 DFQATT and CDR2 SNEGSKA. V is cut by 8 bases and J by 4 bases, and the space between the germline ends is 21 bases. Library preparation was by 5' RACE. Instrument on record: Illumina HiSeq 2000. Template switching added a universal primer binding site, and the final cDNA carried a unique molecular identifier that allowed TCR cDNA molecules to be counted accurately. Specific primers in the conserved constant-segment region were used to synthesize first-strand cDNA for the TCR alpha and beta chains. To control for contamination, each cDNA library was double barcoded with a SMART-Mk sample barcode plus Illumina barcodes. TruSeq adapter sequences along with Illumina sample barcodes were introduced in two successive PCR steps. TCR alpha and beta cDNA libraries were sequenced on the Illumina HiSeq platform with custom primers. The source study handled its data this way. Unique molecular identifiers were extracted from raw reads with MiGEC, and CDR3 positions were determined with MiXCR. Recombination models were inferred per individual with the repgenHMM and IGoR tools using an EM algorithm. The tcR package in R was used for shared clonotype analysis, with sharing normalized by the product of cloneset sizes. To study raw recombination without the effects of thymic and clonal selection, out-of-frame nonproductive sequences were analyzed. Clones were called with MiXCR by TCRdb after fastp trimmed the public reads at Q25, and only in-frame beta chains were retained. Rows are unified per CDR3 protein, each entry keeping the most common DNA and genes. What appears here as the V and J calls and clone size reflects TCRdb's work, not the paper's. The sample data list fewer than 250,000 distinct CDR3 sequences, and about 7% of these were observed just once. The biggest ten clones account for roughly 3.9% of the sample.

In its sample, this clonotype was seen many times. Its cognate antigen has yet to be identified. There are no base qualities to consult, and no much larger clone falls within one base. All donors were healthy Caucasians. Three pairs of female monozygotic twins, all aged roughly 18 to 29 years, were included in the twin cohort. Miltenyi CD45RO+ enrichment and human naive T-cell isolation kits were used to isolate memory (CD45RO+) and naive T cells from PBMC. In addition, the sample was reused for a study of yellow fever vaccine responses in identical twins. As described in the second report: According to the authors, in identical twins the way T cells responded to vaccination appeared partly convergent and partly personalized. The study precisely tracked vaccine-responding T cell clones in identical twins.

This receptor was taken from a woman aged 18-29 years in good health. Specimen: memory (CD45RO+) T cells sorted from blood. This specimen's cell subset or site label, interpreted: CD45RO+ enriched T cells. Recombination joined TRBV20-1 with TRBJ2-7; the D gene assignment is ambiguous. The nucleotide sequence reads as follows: TGCAGTACACGTGTAAAGGGTCATCCTTACGAGCAGTACTTC. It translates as CSTRVKGHPYEQYF.